This is a list of T cell receptor beta chains from one sample in a study of T-cell reconstitution after alpha-beta-depleted transplantation in children. TCRdb re-derived calls from the PCR reads in MiXCR, one entry per CDR3 protein. The repertoire holds 220,000 or so distinct CDR3 sequences, with roughly 8% as singletons. Sequenced here: PBMCs, mostly from graft donor cells, sampled 180 days after TCRalphabeta/CD19-depleted stem cell transplant. Receptors were obtained from a male patient aged 10-17 years who had a stem cell transplant for acute lymphoblastic leukemia, so the T cells may come from the graft donor. Each CDR3 is given with its conserved first and last residue. The D gene is left open where the match is weak. Size tells how often a clone was seen (once, few, many) or the class of an expanded clone, and some rows leave it out.

clone size	J gene	D gene	V gene	CDR3 DNA	CDR3 protein
many	TRBJ2-1	NA	TRBV12-3/TRBV12-4	TGTGCCAGCAGTTTACCCTCGTATGAGCAGTTCTTC	CASSLPSYEQFF
many	TRBJ1-2	NA	TRBV6-5	TGTGCCAGCAGTTACTCGAAAGGGGTTGGCTACACCTTC	CASSYSKGVGYTF
NA	TRBJ2-3	TRBD2	TRBV4-3	TGCGCCAGCAGCCAAGGACTAGCCGAAGATACGCAGTATTTT	CASSQGLAEDTQYF
many	TRBJ1-1	NA	TRBV6-2/TRBV6-3	TGTGCCAGCAGTTACGTGGTTCTGAACACTGAAGCTTTCTTT	CASSYVVLNTEAFF
many	TRBJ1-3	NA	TRBV5-1	TGCGCCAGCAGCCGAGAGGGGGTTGGAAACACCATATATTTT	CASSREGVGNTIYF
many	TRBJ1-2	TRBD1	TRBV5-6	TGTGCCAGCAGCTTGTTGGGCGGAGACAGGGCTGACTATGGCTACACCTTC	CASSLLGGDRADYGYTF
NA	TRBJ2-7	TRBD2	TRBV7-2	TGTGCCAGCAGCTTAGCGGGGAATCTAGCGGGGGGCCACGAGCAGTACTTC	CASSLAGNLAGGHEQYF
NA	TRBJ1-1	TRBD1	TRBV4-1	TGCGCCAGCAGCCAAGGCATGGACAGGGTAAGTCCTGAAGCTTTCTTT	CASSQGMDRVSPEAFF
many	TRBJ1-5	TRBD1	TRBV24-1	TGTGCCACCACGGCCGAAGGACAGGAAGGGAGGTCCGGTCAGCCCCAGCATTTT	CATTAEGQEGRSGQPQHF
many	TRBJ2-1	TRBD2	TRBV29-1	TGCAGCGTTGAAAAGGGACTAGCGGGAGGAAGTGAGCAGTTCTTC	CSVEKGLAGGSEQFF
many	TRBJ2-5	TRBD2	TRBV11-2	TGTGCCAGCAGCTTAGATCGTGGGGGGGTCGGAGAGACCCAGTACTTC	CASSLDRGGVGETQYF
many	TRBJ2-3	NA	TRBV6-5	TGTGCCAGCAGACGCGCCCTTTGGGCAGATACGCAGTATTTT	CASRRALWADTQYF
many	TRBJ2-5	NA	TRBV5-1	TGCGCCAGCAGCTACGGACCTGGAGAGACCCAGTACTTC	CASSYGPGETQYF
many	TRBJ2-1	NA	TRBV7-2	TGTGCCAGCAGCTTCCCGACACAGTTATACAATGAGCAGTTCTTC	CASSFPTQLYNEQFF
many	TRBJ2-7	NA	TRBV11-2	TGTGCCAGCAGCTCCCTTAGGGCTAGGAACTACGAGCAGTACTTC	CASSSLRARNYEQYF
many	TRBJ2-7	NA	TRBV12-3/TRBV12-4	TGTGCCAGCAGTTTCCCGCCGGGGGCTCGCTCCTACGAGCAGTACTTC	CASSFPPGARSYEQYF
many	TRBJ1-2	NA	TRBV18	TGTGCCAGCTCACCCGGGGCGAACTATGGCTACACCTTC	CASSPGANYGYTF
many	TRBJ2-7	TRBD1	TRBV5-1	TGCGCCAGCAGCCAGTTCAGGGGACAGGGCGGAGGGCGGTACGAGCAGTACTTC	CASSQFRGQGGGRYEQYF
many	TRBJ1-5	NA	TRBV20-1	TGCAGTGCTAGAGATTCGACCCCGAGGCGGGGCAATCAGCCCCAGCATTTT	CSARDSTPRRGNQPQHF
few	TRBJ1-5	NA	TRBV20-1	TGCAGTGCTAGCGGAGGAAACAGGTTGAACCAGCCCCAGCATTTT	CSASGGNRLNQPQHF
many	TRBJ1-5	NA	TRBV7-8	TGTGCCAGCAGCCTCTGGCCCCGCAGGGAGAGGAATCAGCCCCAGCATTTT	CASSLWPRRERNQPQHF
many	TRBJ1-1	NA	TRBV6-6	TGTGCCAGCAGTTACCAGTATACTGAAGCTTTCTTT	CASSYQYTEAFF
many	TRBJ2-5	TRBD1	TRBV29-1	TGCAGCGTTGGAGGGGGCGTTGAGGGAGAGACCCAGTACTTC	CSVGGGVEGETQYF
few	TRBJ2-7	NA	TRBV18	TGTGCCAGCTCACCCCCCCCGGGGATGGAGCAGTACTTC	CASSPPPGMEQYF
many	TRBJ2-3	TRBD2	TRBV28	TGTGCCAGCAGTTTCATAAGCGGGAGGGGCACAGATACGCAGTATTTT	CASSFISGRGTDTQYF
many	TRBJ2-2	TRBD1	TRBV2	TGTGCCAGCAGTGAAGGACAGGGATTAACCGGGGAGCTGTTTTTT	CASSEGQGLTGELFF
many	TRBJ2-5	TRBD2	TRBV12-3/TRBV12-4	TGTGCCAGCAGTTTCATTCCGGGACTAGCGGTCCTACGGTGGCAAGAGACCCAGTACTTC	CASSFIPGLAVLRWQETQYF
many	TRBJ1-1	TRBD1	TRBV6-5	TGTGCCAGCAGTAACAGGGGGATGGGCACTGAAGCTTTCTTT	CASSNRGMGTEAFF
many	TRBJ2-3	NA	TRBV28	TGTGCCAGCAGTTTGTCCCTTAGGGGGGAAAAGCAGTATTTT	CASSLSLRGEKQYF
few	TRBJ1-5	NA	TRBV18	TGTGCCAGCTCACCACATACAGGGAACGATCAGCCCCAGCATTTT	CASSPHTGNDQPQHF
many	TRBJ2-5	NA	TRBV29-1	TGCAGCGTTGAGGGCGGGGAGACCCAGTACTTC	CSVEGGETQYF
many	TRBJ2-1	NA	TRBV20-1	TGCAGTGCTAGAGGGTCGTTCTTC	CSARGSFF
many	TRBJ2-2	NA	TRBV18	TGTGCCAGCTCACCCCTGTCACCGCAGGGCACCGGGGAGCTGTTTTTT	CASSPLSPQGTGELFF
many	TRBJ2-6	TRBD2	TRBV20-1	TGCAGTGCTAGCTCGGCCGGGACTAGCGGATCGGGGGCCAACGTCCTGACTTTC	CSASSAGTSGSGANVLTF
many	TRBJ2-1	TRBD2	TRBV18	TGTGCCAGCTCACCTCCCGGGACTAGGGGTTACAATGAGCAGTTCTTC	CASSPPGTRGYNEQFF
many	TRBJ2-7	TRBD1	TRBV5-1	TGCGCCAGCAGCTCGGCGGGACAGGGCTACGAGCAGTACTTC	CASSSAGQGYEQYF
many	TRBJ2-1	TRBD2	TRBV28	TGTGCCAGCAGTTTAAGGGGGGGACTAGCGGGAGAATGGGAGCAGTTCTTC	CASSLRGGLAGEWEQFF
many	TRBJ2-3	TRBD2	TRBV11-2	TGTGCCAGCAGCATAATAGGGACTAGCAGCACAGATACGCAGTATTTT	CASSIIGTSSTDTQYF
many	TRBJ2-6	TRBD1	TRBV5-1	TGCGCCAGTGGACAGGCTCCTGGGGCCAACGTCCTGACTTTC	CASGQAPGANVLTF
many	TRBJ2-1	TRBD2	TRBV9	TGTGCCAGCAGCGTAGCCATCGGACTAGCGGCTGGCAATGAGCAGTTCTTC	CASSVAIGLAAGNEQFF
many	TRBJ1-5	NA	TRBV6-2/TRBV6-3	TGTGCCAGCAGGGAATATAGCAATCAGCCCCAGCATTTT	CASREYSNQPQHF
many	TRBJ2-1	TRBD2	TRBV19	TGTGCCAGCTCGACTAGCGGGAGTTACAATGAGCAGTTCTTC	CASSTSGSYNEQFF
NA	TRBJ2-2	TRBD2	TRBV11-3	TGTGCCAGCAGCCGGGGGGAGAGGGAGCTGTTTTTT	CASSRGERELFF
many	TRBJ2-5	NA	TRBV28	TGTGCCAGCAGTTTGCAAGGAAGTGAGACCCAGTACTTC	CASSLQGSETQYF
many	TRBJ2-7	NA	TRBV4-2	TGTGCCAGCAGCCAAGACCAAGCGTTCGAGCAGTACTTC	CASSQDQAFEQYF